This TCR beta chain was observed in a study of blood T cell repertoires in COVID-19. Study details: Spain, Italy and the United States supplied samples that represented acute and convalescent COVID-19. Sources were T cells, B-cell-depleted T cells, or PBMCs; the material itself was cDNA or gDNA.

In the authors' methods: Amplification from reference gene primers served as the basis for estimated nucleated cell counts. Clones were sequenced by immunoSEQ multiplex PCR, and TCRdb holds only the in-frame ones, with some missing. That table is the source of V, J and clone size, and D and trimming were worked out from the DNA. The top ten hold about 8.1% of the sample, which has about 170,000 clones, about 85% seen once. Germline assignment: CDR1 SGDLS and CDR2 YYNGEE. The CDR3 loop spans 14 amino acids. Trimming removed 0 bases at V and 4 bases at J, with 10 bases between. The genes are TRBV9 and TRBJ1-2, with D possibly being TRBD1 (5 bases). The TCR was taken from a woman of 80 years or more with COVID-19, enrolled during active disease. Material: peripheral blood. CDR3 in DNA: TGTGCCAGCAGCGTAGGGGGGGAGGCCTATGGCTACACCTTC. Its translation is CASSVGGEAYGYTF.